These 6 T cell receptor beta chains share one sample of origin, sequenced in a study of T cell responses to AZD1222 COVID-19 vaccine. Generated by immunoSEQ multiplex PCR, the TCRdb table keeps only in-frame clones and is missing some. Among about 70,000 clones, more than 70% were seen once, and the ten largest hold approximately 4.8%. Sequenced material: peripheral blood, taken 28 days after the second dose of the MenACWY control vaccine. These receptors came from an adult who received the MenACWY meningococcal vaccine as a control.

The genes are TRBV25-1 and TRBJ2-2; D is uncertain. The CDR3 totals 16 residues. V lost 7 bases, J lost 0 bases, and 15 bases lay in between. In germline, CDR1 is MGHDK, CDR2 SYGVNS. The CDR3, as DNA: TGTGCCAGCACCGGGTCGGTCCCTTCGAACACCGGGGAGCTGTTTTTT. It yields the protein CASTGSVPSNTGELFF.

The chain links TRBV5-1 to TRBJ1-4, with TRBD1 matching 8 bases. With 4 bases clipped from V and 8 bases from J, the junction kept 13 bases outside the gene matches. CDR3 length: 16 residues. CDR1 and CDR2 (germline): SGHRS, YFSETQ. The CDR3 DNA follows: TGCGCCAGCAGCCTTGGTCTGGACAGGGTATACGAAAAACTGTTTTTT. Residues: CASSLGLDRVYEKLFF. Full variable domain (missing parts from reference TRBV5-1 and TRBJ1-4): KAGVTQTPRYLIKTRGQQVTLSCSPISGHRSVSWYQQTPGQGLQFLFEYFSETQRNKGNFPGRFSGRQFSNSRSEMNVSTLELGDSALYLCASSLGLDRVYEKLFFGSGTQLSVL.

V usage is TRBV29-1 and J usage is TRBJ2-1; 11 bases are shared with TRBD2. Unmatched junction bases numbered 12, after V lost 1 base and J lost 4 bases. CDR3 length equals 18 residues. CDR1 is SQVTM, CDR2 ANQGSEA, per germline. The CDR3 region has the DNA TGCAGCGTTGAAGTGACTACGTCCGGGACTAGCGGATACAATGAGCAGTTCTTC. Translating it yields CSVEVTTSGTSGYNEQFF.

V gene TRBV5-1 combines with J gene TRBJ2-5; 10 bases align to TRBD1. The CDR3 sequence is 14 residues long. The V gene end was trimmed by 5 bases and the J gene end by 4 bases; junction bases not matched to a gene: 5. Per the germline V gene, CDR1 is SGHRS and CDR2 is YFSETQ. The CDR3 loop is CASSPGTGVETQYF. The DNA for the CDR3 is TGCGCCAGCAGTCCCGGGACAGGGGTAGAGACCCAGTACTTC.

The CDR3 coding sequence is TGCGCCAGCAGCCGGGACCCGGGACCTAGGGAGACCCAGTACTTC. Encoded protein: CASSRDPGPRETQYF. The rearrangement joins TRBV4-3 to TRBJ2-5; the D call may be TRBD1 or TRBD2 (5 bases each). CDR1 is LGHNA and CDR2 is YSLEER in the germline V gene. The CDR3 has 15 amino acids. Trimming cost V 4 bases and J 5 bases, with 17 bases left between them.

The chain combines TRBV6-2 or TRBV6-3 with TRBJ2-7; unclear D gene. The germline gives CDR1 MNHEY, CDR2 SVGEGT. The CDR3 has 15 residues. V was clipped by 2 bases and J by 6 bases, with 17 bases between them. CDR3: CASSYPPPRDGEQYF. The CDR3, as DNA: TGTGCCAGCAGTTACCCCCCCCCAAGGGATGGCGAGCAGTACTTC.